One sample yielded the 3 T cell receptor beta chains listed below, sequenced in a study of cytomegalovirus exposure and HLA in healthy donors. Primers for the PCR totalled 60 Vbeta and 13 Jbeta. Method: immunoSEQ multiplex PCR; TCRdb's copy keeps in-frame clones and lacks some. The sample includes some 130,000 clones, about four fifths of them seen just once. Sequencing was done on a sample of PBMCs. The source is a man in his thirties or forties in good health.

The rearrangement uses TRBV20-1 and TRBJ1-1, with D unresolved. V was clipped by 3 bases and J by 5 bases, with 7 bases between them. This CDR3 region has 11 residues. The germline gives CDR1 DFQATT, CDR2 SNEGSKA (reference sequence). For the CDR3, the DNA is TGCAGTGCTAGTTCCTATACTGAAGCTTTCTTT. Translating gives CSASSYTEAFF.

There are a few counts of this clone. The J gene is TRBJ2-7, the V gene TRBV18; D not resolved. The germline V gene has CDR1 KGHSH and CDR2 LQKENI. The CDR3 contains 14 residues. The V end lost 3 bases, the J end lost 1 base, and 10 bases lay between the germline ends. CDR3 in DNA: TGTGCCAGCTCACCCTCCTCAGTTTCCTACGAGCAGTACTTC. Amino acid sequence: CASSPSSVSYEQYF.

V gene TRBV30 combines with J gene TRBJ2-7, with 9 bases lining up with TRBD1. The CDR3 consists of 14 residues. V was pared by 0 bases and J by 5 bases, with 5 bases of the junction left unmatched. Germline values: CDR1 GTSNPN, CDR2 SVGIG (reference sequence). In DNA form, the CDR3 reads TGTGCCTGGAGTGTAGGGACAGGGCTCCACGAGCAGTACTTC. Its translation: CAWSVGTGLHEQYF.